The clone carrying this T cell receptor beta chain was found once. The antigen is not known. The data were taken from a study of cytomegalovirus exposure and HLA in healthy donors. Germline CDR1 SGHTS, CDR2 YDEGEE. V lost 2 bases, J lost 5 bases, and 11 bases lay in between. This CDR3 has 15 residues. The PCR employed 60 Vbeta primers together with 13 Jbeta primers. Clones were sequenced by immunoSEQ multiplex PCR, and TCRdb holds only the in-frame ones, with some missing. The sample has 100,000 or so clones, approximately 85% seen once; the top ten hold 3% to 4%. General study findings and limits: Per a later analysis, 18,000 or so TCR beta sequences showed association with HLA alleles at 0.05 false discovery rate. Cytomegalovirus association was listed for approximately 150 TCR beta chains. In vitro work confirmed that three CMV-associated chains recognize CMV antigens.

The sample consisted of PBMCs. The chain joins TRBV5-8 to TRBJ1-6; no firm D call. This sequence originates from a man aged 30 to 39 in good health and CMV-seronegative. CDR3 region: CASSFGQENNSPLHF. The CDR3 DNA is TGTGCCAGCAGCTTTGGGCAGGAAAATAATTCACCCCTCCACTTT.